The clone carrying this T cell receptor (beta chain) was picked up a small number of times. Its antigen remains unknown. Next came a second PCR, run for roughly 6 to 11 cycles, which used a sample-barcoded 5' primer along with a J-beta primer mix. Each TCR beta cDNA got a 12-nucleotide random molecular identifier. TCRdb reprocessed the 5' RACE reads with MiXCR, giving one entry per CDR3 protein. The sample consists of approximately 880,000 distinct CDR3 sequences, roughly 50% of them appearing once. This specimen belongs to a study of blood T cells in healthy people across ages. Whole-study findings and limits: Roughly linearly, TCR beta diversity per million T cells fell as age increased.

The CDR3 is 12 amino acids. The germline gives CDR1 DFQATT, CDR2 SNEGSKA (reference sequence). The ends were cut back, 8 bases at V and 1 base at J, with 9 bases in the middle. Extraction yielded at least 6 micrograms of total RNA per sample. Sequences were obtained from blood. The TCR originated in a man aged 30 to 39 in good health. J is TRBJ2-1 and V is TRBV20-1; D may be TRBD1 (5 bases). CDR3 amino acids: CSQKGSYNEQFF. The CDR3 bases are TGCAGTCAAAAGGGGTCCTACAATGAGCAGTTCTTC.